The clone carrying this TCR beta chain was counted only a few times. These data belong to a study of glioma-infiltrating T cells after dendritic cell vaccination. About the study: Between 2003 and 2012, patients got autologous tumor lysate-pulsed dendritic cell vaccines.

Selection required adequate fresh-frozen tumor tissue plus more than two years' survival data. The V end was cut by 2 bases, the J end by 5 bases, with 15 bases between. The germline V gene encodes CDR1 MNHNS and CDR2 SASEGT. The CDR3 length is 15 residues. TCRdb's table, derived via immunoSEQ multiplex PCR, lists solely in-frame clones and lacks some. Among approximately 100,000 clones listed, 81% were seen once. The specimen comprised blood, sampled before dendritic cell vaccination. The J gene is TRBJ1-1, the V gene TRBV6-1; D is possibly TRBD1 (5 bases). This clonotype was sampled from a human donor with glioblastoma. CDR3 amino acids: CASSESGHPRTEAFF. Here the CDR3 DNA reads TGTGCCAGCAGTGAATCCGGACACCCGAGGACTGAAGCTTTCTTT.